This TCR beta chain was sequenced in a study of cytomegalovirus exposure and HLA in healthy donors (dated by TCRdb to the late 2010s). At the level of the whole study: According to an earlier analysis of 587 of the donors, 150 million to 200 million T cells yielded approximately 120 million unique TCR beta sequences and approximately 300 Gb of sequence data. The aim of the study was to test whether cataloging public T cell receptors could identify signatures of past pathogen exposure. Donor age, sex, ethnicity and CMV serostatus were compiled alongside the repertoire data. The T cell repertoires of under 750 subjects were profiled by immunosequencing and related to cytomegalovirus serostatus. Of the 300 to 500 genotyped donors, 81% were placed in the genetic ancestry cluster associated with self-reported Caucasian donors. Both class I and class II loci were covered by HLA typing, at four-digit resolution. In the later analysis, no new phenotypic data were used to find candidate immune exposures; instead, reliance was placed on TCR beta sequences and their occurrence across donors. To decide whether each TCR beta V gene segment behaved as functional or pseudogenic, an earlier analysis of some 570 of the donors relied on high-throughput TCR beta sequencing. An early release that covered some 630 HLA-typed donors contained about 300 gigabases of sequencing data and tens of millions of unique TCR sequences. In a later analysis, previously published TCR beta repertoires from 670 or so donors were re-analyzed and high-resolution HLA genotyping was added so that TCR occurrence patterns could be studied. Across roughly 420 genotyped donors of the cohort, an average of about 240,000 unique TCR beta nucleotide sequences per donor were sequenced, and approximately 17% of those sequences were non-productive. A later genetic analysis took genome-wide SNP genotypes for about three fifths of the 666 donors and used that subset as a discovery cohort. Along with the approximately 620-subject first cohort, a separate validation cohort of over a hundred different subjects was used. Typing coverage varied by locus: about 629-630 donors for A, B, C, DRB1 and DQB1; approximately 500 for DQA1; more than 600 for DPA1; around 490 for DPB1. All discovery cohort repertoires had been generated on a single sequencing platform. High-throughput TCR immunosequencing, statistical association of individual TCRs with disease status, and machine learning were combined to predict cytomegalovirus infection status. Roughly five DR-DQ haplotypes were handled as single units for association and clustering, since linkage in the cohort was strong. What the work shows at the level of the full study, not this receptor alone: A later analysis found that HLA-associated TCR beta chains were more clonally expanded and had lower generation probabilities than equally common non-associated chains. Correlated functional status among segregating V segments might reflect linkage disequilibrium, but an unknown experimental factor could not be ruled out. V-gene and J-gene trimming of TCR beta chains was associated with a missense DCLRE1C variant in a later genetic analysis, and the association was replicated in an independent cohort. CMV serostatus was the only immune exposure information available for the cohort. The study gave a list of around 170 TCR beta chains associated with cytomegalovirus. In vitro tests confirmed that a few of the cytomegalovirus-associated TCR beta chains recognize cytomegalovirus antigens. In this cohort, only TCR beta chains were sequenced, and detectable features were limited by the absence of alpha or paired-chain data. A further reported finding was that TCR beta sequences accurately predicted the HLA-A and HLA-B alleles for most subjects in the first cohort. Specific HLA alleles were associated with roughly 17,000 TCR beta sequences at a false discovery rate of 0.05 in a later analysis. The authors suggested that the approach could potentially be extended to other disease states and immunological phenotypes. Because HLA typing was unavailable for some donors at each locus, only the typed subset was used in association tests. According to a later analysis, most CMV-associated TCR beta chains appeared to be HLA-restricted, and the HLA associations seemed to be driven largely by CMV exposure. An earlier analysis of around 500 of the donors showed that most TCR beta V segments appeared in productive rearrangements either about 90% or about 30% of the time, which broadly matched IMGT annotations. The sequencing pipeline was judged likely to have produced a cluster of highly shared sequence variants as a technical artifact. Strong co-occurrence of HLA alleles, especially DR and DQ, made assigning TCR associations to individual alleles difficult. Some IMGT-functional V segments, including TRBV6-2 and TRBV6-3, could not be distinguished by the 87-base-pair reads and were therefore excluded. The presence/absence analyses assumed that sequencing depth was roughly uniform across donors, and that assumption may not be true. Because counts were too low, roughly 16 rarely observed V segments, including chromosome 9 orphons, were excluded from the earlier analysis of around 640 of the donors. According to a later genetic analysis, donors in an Asian-associated ancestry cluster had fewer N-insertions in productive TCRs than the approximately 670-donor mean. Most TCR sequences were seen in very few donors, while some public TCRs were found in many individuals. In both the original and validation cohorts, the classifier was reported to diagnose cytomegalovirus status with high specificity and sensitivity. Several of the top co-occurrence clusters appeared to be linked to parvovirus B19, influenza, CMV and Epstein-Barr virus, according to a later analysis. In a later analysis, the rate of TCR association differed among HLA loci, with DRB1 alleles having the most associated TCRs and HLA-C alleles having the fewest.

In total, about 650 healthy bone marrow donors made up the cohort. At the time of sampling, all cohort members were nominally healthy, though unrecorded immune exposures were likely present. The donor tested CMV seropositive and was one of the 289 seropositive cohort members. Each donor provided a peripheral blood sample, and peripheral blood mononuclear cells were used for TCR beta sequencing. Genomic DNA extraction from the blood cell samples was performed with the Qiagen DNeasy Blood Extraction Kit. With regard to this clone: The antigen it binds to is not known. Per-base quality was not reported, and no clone a single base away is much larger than it.

The germline V gene specifies SGDLS as CDR1 and YYNGEE as CDR2. V gives up 4 bases and J gives up 0 bases, and the segment between their germline ends measures 17 bases. The CDR3 runs 17 residues from the cysteine to the phenylalanine. Only CDR3 DNA remains: 51 bases, in frame from the first base. The library relied on the immunoSEQ multiplex PCR assay. For the multiplex PCR, a mixture combining 60 forward primers for TCR Vbeta segments and 13 reverse primers for TCR Jbeta segments was used. The CDR3 region of rearranged TCR beta genes was amplified from genomic DNA with a multiplex PCR assay. Amplified TCR beta libraries were sequenced as 87-base-pair reads on the Illumina HiSeq System. In the source study's methods: A later analysis tallied 75 million to 95 million unique TCR beta chains across the approximately 670 repertoires, and about 10 million of those chains were shared by two or more donors. A nearest-neighbor algorithm error-corrected the raw reads and collapsed the reads into unique sequences, merging closely related sequences to remove PCR and sequencing errors. V, D and J gene segments were assigned by aligning CDR3 sequences to IMGT reference sequences. For a sequence to be retained, a match of at least six nucleotides was required to both a V gene segment and a J gene segment. Rearrangements were classified as productive when the CDR3 lacked stop codons and remained in frame with V and J, and all other rearrangements were classified as non-productive. CDR3 was defined according to IMGT convention as the region running from the second conserved V-encoded cysteine to the conserved J-encoded phenylalanine. In an earlier analysis of more than 550 of the donors, sequences lacking an unambiguous match to a single V gene segment were excluded. In an earlier analysis of around 590 of the donors, a V segment was called functional when productive rearrangements were above 56.7%, and segregating when the standard deviation between donors exceeded 5%. A statistical classification framework was built for diagnosing cytomegalovirus status from the catalog of TCR beta chain sequences. A later analysis assigned V and J genes by comparing TCR nucleotide sequences with IMGT/GENE-DB human TR gene sequences. Using the TCRdist pipeline, a later analysis assigned CDR3 sequences along with most-parsimonious VDJ recombination scenarios. In a later analysis, each TCR beta chain was defined by its CDR3 amino acid sequence together with its V-gene family, and reads lacking a unique V-gene family were excluded. In a later analysis, some 600 highly shared, low-generation-probability nucleotide sequences were removed to address suspected cross-contamination and a sequencing artifact. A later analysis calculated a clonal expansion index for each public chain from normalized within-repertoire ranks of inferred template counts. Generation probabilities in a later analysis came from a VDJ recombination model fitted to out-of-frame rearrangements, and those results were checked against IGoR. In a later analysis, TCR-TCR, TCR-HLA and TCR-CMV co-occurrence was scored with hypergeometric tests, and a repertoire-size bias correction was applied to TCR pairs. False discovery rates were estimated in a later analysis by permuting HLA or CMV assignments 20 times. In a later analysis, co-occurring TCRs were grouped using DBSCAN, and TCRdist sequence similarity was added for clustering within HLA-allele-positive subsets. For co-occurrence clustering, repertoires with fewer than 30,000 or more than 120,000 public chains were excluded, along with about five repertoires with anomalous nucleotide sharing. TCRdb carries this immuneACCESS record with in-frame sequences only. Its versions omit some clonotypes, under half of them owing to an unresolved V gene in the studies checked, with the rest unexplained. Clone size and the V and J calls come from that table; the DNA yielded D and trimming. Here the sample has more than 85,000 clones; roughly 13% occur a single time. Approximately 15% of the sample comes from the top ten.

The receptor was derived from a man aged 35 to 55 in good health and CMV-seropositive. The chain is made from TRBV9 and TRBJ2-1, and TRBD2 may be the D gene, going by 6 matching bases. The specimen was PBMCs. The CDR3 is CASSPQLLTSSYNEQFF. Read as DNA, the sequence is TGTGCCAGCAGCCCCCAACTTCTGACTAGCTCCTACAATGAGCAGTTCTTC.